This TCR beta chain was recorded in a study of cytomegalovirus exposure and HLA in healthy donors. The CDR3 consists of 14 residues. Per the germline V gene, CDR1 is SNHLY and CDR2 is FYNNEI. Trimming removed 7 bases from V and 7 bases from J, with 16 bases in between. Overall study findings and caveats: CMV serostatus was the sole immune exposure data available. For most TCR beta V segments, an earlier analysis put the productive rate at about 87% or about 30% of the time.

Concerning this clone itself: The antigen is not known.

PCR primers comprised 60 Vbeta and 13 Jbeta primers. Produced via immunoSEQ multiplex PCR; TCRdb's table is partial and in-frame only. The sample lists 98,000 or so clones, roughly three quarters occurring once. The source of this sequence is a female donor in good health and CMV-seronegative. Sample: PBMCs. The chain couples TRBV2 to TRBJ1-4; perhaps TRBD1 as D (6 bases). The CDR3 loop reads CASIPDRNGEKLFF. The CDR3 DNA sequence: TGTGCCAGCATTCCTGACAGGAATGGTGAAAAACTGTTTTTT.